This T cell receptor beta chain was identified during a study of T cells in Graves' hyperthyroidism and ophthalmopathy. Points from the study as a whole: Ophthalmopathy, which appeared later, was predicted by the model a median roughly 6.5 months before onset.

There were TCR beta CDR3 regions amplified from RNA transcripts. With the HTBI primer set, the TCR CDR3 went through a first round of RT-PCR. TCRdb fed the multiplex PCR reads into MiXCR, producing one record per CDR3 protein. The sample carries roughly 400,000 distinct CDR3 sequences, approximately 25% recorded once. Graves' hyperthyroidism is called stable when ophthalmopathy does not progress within 18 months. Orbital computed tomography, thyroid ultrasound, serum thyroxine and TRAb, and clinical symptoms together informed the diagnoses. The germline V gene encodes CDR1 LGHNT and CDR2 FRNRAP. This CDR3 contains 15 residues. V lost 7 bases and J 1 base, leaving 14 bases between the germline ends. On this clonotype itself: Antigen: not known.

J is TRBJ1-3 and V is TRBV12-5, with D possibly matching TRBD1 (5 bases). Sample: blood. The TCR was taken from a man in his forties or fifties with Graves' hyperthyroidism. This CDR3 reads CASAGTVASGNTIYF. CDR3 DNA: TGTGCTAGTGCGGGGACGGTTGCTTCTGGAAACACCATATATTTT. Looking up the rest from reference TRBV12-5 and TRBJ1-3 gives the full variable domain: DARVTQTPRHKVTEMGQEVTMRCQPILGHNTVFWYRQTMMQGLELLAYFRNRAPLDDSGMPKDRFSAEMPDATLATLKIQPSEPRDSAVYFCASAGTVASGNTIYFGEGSWLTVV.